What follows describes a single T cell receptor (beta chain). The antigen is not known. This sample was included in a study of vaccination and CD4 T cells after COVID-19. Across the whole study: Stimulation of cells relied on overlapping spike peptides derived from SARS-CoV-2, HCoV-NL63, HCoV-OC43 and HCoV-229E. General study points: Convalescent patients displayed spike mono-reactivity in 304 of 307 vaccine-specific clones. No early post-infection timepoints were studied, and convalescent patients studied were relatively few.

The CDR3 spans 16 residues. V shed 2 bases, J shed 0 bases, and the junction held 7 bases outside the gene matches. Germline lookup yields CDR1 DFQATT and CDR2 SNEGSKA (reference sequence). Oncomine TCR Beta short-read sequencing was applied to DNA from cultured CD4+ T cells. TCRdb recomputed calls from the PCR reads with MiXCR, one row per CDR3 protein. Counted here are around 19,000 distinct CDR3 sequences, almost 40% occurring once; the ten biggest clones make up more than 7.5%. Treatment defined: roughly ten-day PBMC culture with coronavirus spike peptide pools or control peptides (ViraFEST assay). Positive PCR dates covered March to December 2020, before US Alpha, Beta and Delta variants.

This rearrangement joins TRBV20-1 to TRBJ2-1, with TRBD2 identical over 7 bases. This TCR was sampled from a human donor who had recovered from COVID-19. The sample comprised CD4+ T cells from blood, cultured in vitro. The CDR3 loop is CSARFLADYSYNEQFF. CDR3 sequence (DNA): TGCAGTGCTAGATTTCTAGCGGATTACTCCTACAATGAGCAGTTCTTC.